These 18 T cell receptor beta chains were all obtained from the same sample, sequenced in a study of T cell responses to AZD1222 COVID-19 vaccine. Clones were read by immunoSEQ multiplex PCR, and TCRdb kept only the in-frame ones, dropping some. The sample carries 120,000 to 150,000 clones, around 89% recorded once. This sample comprised peripheral blood, obtained on day 0 of AZD1222 vaccination. These TCRs come from an adult in good health.

The gene calls are TRBV19 and TRBJ1-4; D not certain. CDR1 is LNHDA, CDR2 SQIVND, per germline (reference sequence). V was pared by 1 base and J by 7 bases, with 7 bases between. CDR3 length: 13 amino acids. CDR3 bases: TGTGCCAGTAGTATAGGACTTCGTGAAAAACTGTTTTTT. Translation gives CASSIGLREKLFF. Full variable domain (remainder filled in from reference TRBV19 and TRBJ1-4): DGGITQSPKYLFRKEGQNVTLSCEQNLNHDAMYWYRQDPGQGLRLIYYSQIVNDFQKGDIAEGYSVSREKKESFPLTVTSAQKNPTAFYLCASSIGLREKLFFGSGTQLSVL.

This clone has a single count. The chain uses TRBV2 and TRBJ1-5; TRBD1 matches at 10 bases. CDR1 SNHLY and CDR2 FYNNEI come from the germline V gene. CDR3 size: 16 residues. V lost 5 bases and J lost 2; bases outside the gene matches: 6. The CDR3 region has the DNA TGTGCCAGCAGTACCTGGACAGGGGGGGGCAATCAGCCCCAGCATTTT. Translating it yields CASSTWTGGGNQPQHF.

The chain is built from TRBV18 and TRBJ1-5; tentative D call: TRBD1 (6 bases). In germline, CDR1 is KGHSH, CDR2 LQKENI. The CDR3 contains 14 residues. Trimming removed 2 bases from V and 7 bases from J, with 12 bases in between. This chain's CDR3 is CASSPARGGQPQHF. CDR3 sequence (DNA): TGTGCCAGCTCACCAGCCAGGGGAGGGCAGCCCCAGCATTTT.

CDR3 protein: CASSPTLPGVGGSYEQYF. The DNA of the CDR3 is TGTGCCAGCAGCCCAACGCTGCCGGGGGTCGGCGGCTCCTACGAGCAGTACTTC. V and J are TRBV3-1 (or the pseudogene TRBV3-2) and TRBJ2-7; a possible D gene is TRBD2 (6 bases). Trimming removed 4 bases at V and 0 bases at J, with 22 bases between. This CDR3 is built from 18 residues. Germline values: CDR1 LGHDT, CDR2 YNNKEL (reference sequence).

The V and J genes are TRBV6-5 and TRBJ1-1; D is ambiguous. V shed 6 bases and J shed 1 base, with 9 bases lying between them. The CDR3 totals 13 residues. Germline V gives CDR1 MNHEY, CDR2 SVGAGI. CDR3 residues: CASSRGRNTEAFF. As DNA, the CDR3 is TGTGCCAGCAGCCGAGGGAGGAACACTGAAGCTTTCTTT.

CDR3 DNA: TGTGCCAGCAGAGAGACAGGGGCGAACACTGAAGCTTTCTTT. Its protein product is CASRETGANTEAFF. The rearrangement joins TRBV6-5 to TRBJ1-1; TRBD1 aligns across 8 bases. The CDR3 runs to 14 residues. The V segment lost 6 bases and the J segment 1 base; nucleotides outside the gene matches: 4. Germline loops: CDR1 MNHEY, CDR2 SVGAGI.

This chain links TRBV6-5 with TRBJ1-5; no firm D call. The CDR3 runs to 14 residues. V gave up 2 bases and J gave up 9 bases, with 14 bases separating them. The germline gives CDR1 MNHEY, CDR2 SVGAGI. Here the CDR3 reads CASSYAGDRRPQHF. The CDR3 bases are TGTGCCAGCAGTTACGCTGGGGATCGTCGGCCCCAGCATTTT.

J is TRBJ1-6 and V is TRBV7-2; D call uncertain. The CDR3 covers 13 residues. Trimming pared 4 bases from V and 7 bases from J, leaving 8 bases between. Germline lookup yields CDR1 SGHTA and CDR2 FQGNSA. The CDR3 loop is CASSSNQNSPLHF. DNA for the CDR3: TGTGCCAGCAGCTCGAACCAGAATTCACCCCTCCACTTT.

V gene TRBV5-1 combines with J gene TRBJ2-7; D may be TRBD1 or TRBD2 (6 bases each). V was pared by 1 base and J by 5 bases, with 13 bases between. CDR3 length: 14 amino acids. CDR1 is SGHRS and CDR2 is YFSETQ in the germline V gene. DNA of the CDR3: TGCGCCAGCAGCTTGTCGGCAGGGGAGGACGAGCAGTACTTC. This translates into CASSLSAGEDEQYF.

DNA for the CDR3: TGTGCCAGCAGTGATAGGCAGAGGACCATATATTTT. The encoded protein is CASSDRQRTIYF. J is TRBJ1-3 and V is TRBV2; D call uncertain. The CDR3 runs 12 residues. Germline CDR1 SNHLY, CDR2 FYNNEI. The V end lost 3 bases, the J end lost 10 bases, and 10 bases lay between the germline ends.

V usage is TRBV20-1 and J usage is TRBJ1-5, with D uncertain. The length of the CDR3 is 11 residues. Germline lookup yields CDR1 DFQATT and CDR2 SNEGSKA (reference sequence). V was clipped by 1 base and J by 7 bases, with 5 bases between them. CDR3 sequence reads: CSARAGQPQHF. CDR3 DNA sequence: TGCAGTGCTAGAGCCGGCCAGCCCCAGCATTTT.

The genes are TRBV9 and TRBJ1-2; D is perhaps TRBD1 (6 bases). The CDR3 loop spans 15 amino acids. Germline CDR1 reads SGDLS; CDR2 reads YYNGEE. V shed 0 bases and J shed 3 bases, with 12 bases lying between them. DNA for the CDR3: TGTGCCAGCAGCGTAGGGGGGGCCAATGACTATGGCTACACCTTC. This sequence encodes CASSVGGANDYGYTF.

The chain is built from TRBV29-1 and TRBJ1-2; 9 bases are a match to TRBD1. The junction had 4 bases not matched to a gene; V was cut back by 6 bases and J by 5 bases. CDR1 and CDR2 (germline): SQVTM, ANQGSEA. This CDR3 has 12 amino acids. CDR3 protein: CSVEGQGYGYTF. The CDR3 nucleotides read TGCAGCGTGGAGGGACAGGGTTATGGCTACACCTTC. Full variable domain (remainder filled in from reference TRBV29-1 and TRBJ1-2): SAVISQKPSRDICQRGTSLTIQCQVDSQVTMMFWYRQQPGQSLTLIATANQGSEATYESGFVIDKFPISRPNLTFSTLTVSNMSPEDSSIYLCSVEGQGYGYTFGSGTRLTVV.

This clone was counted once. The chain joins TRBV7-2 to TRBJ1-4; perhaps TRBD1 as D (5 bases). CDR3 length: 13 residues. Trimming removed 6 bases from V and 7 bases from J, with 12 bases in between. Germline V lookup: CDR1 SGHTA, CDR2 FQGNSA. DNA for the CDR3: TGTGCCAGCAGACCAGGGTCCGCTGAAAAACTGTTTTTT. Its translation: CASRPGSAEKLFF.

The V call is TRBV7-2, the J call TRBJ2-7, with D possibly matching TRBD1 (6 bases). This CDR3 is built from 14 residues. V lost 6 bases and J lost 2, with 14 bases in between. Germline assignment: CDR1 SGHTA and CDR2 FQGNSA. CDR3 DNA: TGTGCCAGCAGGACCCGGGACAAGACCTACGAGCAGTACTTC. Amino acids: CASRTRDKTYEQYF.

V gene TRBV7-2 combines with J gene TRBJ1-2, with 8 bases lining up with TRBD1. This CDR3 contains 13 residues. Germline-derived CDR1 and CDR2 are SGHTA and FQGNSA. V shed 2 bases, J shed 8 bases, and the junction held 4 bases outside the gene matches. In DNA, the CDR3 is TGTGCCAGCAGCTTACAGGGGGCGACAGGCTACACCTTC. This gives the protein CASSLQGATGYTF.

This chain connects TRBV4-3 to TRBJ2-1; D not resolved. There are 16 residues in the CDR3. Trimming left V 2 bases short and J 3 bases short, with 14 bases between. Germline-derived CDR1 and CDR2 are LGHNA and YSLEER. CDR3 residues: CASSQKAWTDYNEQFF. The CDR3 nucleotides read TGCGCCAGCAGCCAAAAAGCCTGGACGGACTACAATGAGCAGTTCTTC.

The chain is built from TRBV11-3 and TRBJ2-5, with unresolved D. V was trimmed by 1 base and J by 4 bases, leaving 16 bases between them. The germline gives CDR1 SGHNT, CDR2 YENEEA. The CDR3 length is 16 residues. The CDR3 loop reads CASSLGDQTTGETQYF. The CDR3 DNA follows: TGTGCCAGCAGCTTAGGGGATCAGACCACGGGAGAGACCCAGTACTTC. The full variable domain, rest sourced from reference TRBV11-3 and TRBJ2-5, is EAGVVQSPRYKIIEKKQPVAFWCNPISGHNTLYWYLQNLGQGPELLIRYENEEAVDDSQLPKDRFSAERLKGVDSTLKIQPAELGDSAVYLCASSLGDQTTGETQYFGPGTRLLVL.